The 13 T cell receptor beta chains below were found in one sample sequenced in a study of T cells in Graves' hyperthyroidism and ophthalmopathy. RNA transcripts provided the source from which TCR beta CDR3 regions were amplified. HTBI primers were employed in a first-round RT-PCR of the TCR CDR3. Each CDR3 protein is one row after TCRdb ran MiXCR on the multiplex PCR reads. The table records 450,000 to 700,000 distinct CDR3 sequences, approximately 44% of them present only once. Specimen: peripheral blood or thyroid tissue (not recorded which). The receptors were sampled from a woman aged 18-29 years with Graves' hyperthyroidism.

The genes are TRBV29-1 and TRBJ2-5; perhaps TRBD1 as D (6 bases). In germline, CDR1 is SQVTM, CDR2 ANQGSEA. The CDR3 consists of 11 residues. V lost 8 bases and J lost 4, with 11 bases in between. CDR3 residues: CSSGHGETQYF. DNA of the CDR3: TGCAGCTCGGGACACGGAGAGACCCAGTACTTC. The full variable domain, with the rest looked up from reference TRBV29-1 and TRBJ2-5, is SAVISQKPSRDICQRGTSLTIQCQVDSQVTMMFWYRQQPGQSLTLIATANQGSEATYESGFVIDKFPISRPNLTFSTLTVSNMSPEDSSIYLCSSGHGETQYFGPGTRLLVL.

This clonotype has only a few counts. The CDR3 here is CASSPLGPILNTEAFF. Written as DNA, the CDR3 is TGTGCCAGCTCACCCCTAGGACCGATATTGAACACTGAAGCTTTCTTT. The chain uses TRBV18 and TRBJ1-1, with unresolved D. Trimming took 3 bases from V and 0 from J, leaving 14 bases between them. Germline V CDR1 and CDR2: KGHSH, LQKENI. CDR3 length equals 16 residues.

This clonotype was detected many times. The CDR3 DNA reads TGTGCCAGCAGCTTGGGACTAGCCTATACGCAGTATTTT. Translating it yields CASSLGLAYTQYF. The rearrangement joins TRBV7-8 to TRBJ2-3; TRBD2 matches at 9 bases. Germline values: CDR1 SGHVS, CDR2 FQNEAQ. Trimming took 3 bases from V and 7 from J; bases not matched to a gene: 2. The CDR3 length is 13 residues.

V is TRBV2 and J is TRBJ1-1, with 9 positions matching TRBD1. The CDR3 covers 13 residues. Germline V CDR1 and CDR2: SNHLY, FYNNEI. V shed 4 bases and J 7 bases; nucleotides not matched to a gene: 4. CDR3 sequence (DNA): TGTGCCAGCAGTGGACAGGGGGGGAATGAAGCTTTCTTT. It codes for CASSGQGGNEAFF.

This clonotype was counted many times. V and J are TRBV7-2 and TRBJ2-7, with a possible D match to TRBD1 (6 bases). The germline gives CDR1 SGHTA, CDR2 FQGNSA. Trimming removed 4 bases from V and 0 bases from J, with 19 bases in between. The CDR3 loop spans 17 amino acids. The CDR3 reads CASSSQGWGSTSYEQYF. In DNA, the CDR3 is TGTGCCAGCAGCTCACAGGGATGGGGGAGTACCTCCTACGAGCAGTACTTC.

This clonotype was observed a handful of times. The chain is built from TRBV27 and TRBJ1-5, with D unclear. Germline V gene sequence: CDR1 MNHEY, CDR2 SMNVEV (reference sequence). The CDR3 contains 14 residues. Trimming took off 0 bases at V and 7 bases at J, with 10 bases between the two ends. CDR3 coding DNA: TGTGCCAGCAGTTTATCCCGTGCCGGACAGCCCCAGCATTTT. Its translation is CASSLSRAGQPQHF.

As to this clonotype: This may arise from a read error, as a much more abundant clone is one base away. V usage is TRBV2 and J usage is TRBJ1-2; D unclear. CDR3 length: 16 residues. From germline, CDR1 is SNHLY and CDR2 FYNNEI. V dropped 7 bases and J dropped 3 bases, with 21 bases sitting between them. The CDR3 nucleotides are TGTGCCAGCAAGTTTTACAAGGCCCCGATCTACTATGGCTACACCTTC. It encodes CASKFYKAPIYYGYTF.

Note on this clonotype: One end of the junction varies from germline; a read error may be responsible. This chain links TRBV7-9 with TRBJ1-4, with 7 bases identical to TRBD1. The CDR3 is 13 residues long. Germline assignment: CDR1 SEHNR and CDR2 FQNEAQ (reference sequence). The CDR3 bases are TGTGCCAGCAGCTCTACAGGGGATGAAAGACTGTTTTTT. It yields the protein CASSSTGDERLFF.

The CDR3 loop is CSARVSLAGYNEQYF. CDR3 bases: TGCAGTGCTAGAGTCAGCCTAGCGGGCTACAATGAGCAGTACTTC. The chain combines TRBV20-1 with TRBJ2-7; 8 nucleotides align to TRBD2. The CDR3 totals 15 residues. Trimming at V came to 1 base and at J to 7 bases, leaving 12 bases not matched to a gene. The germline CDR1 and CDR2 sequences are DFQATT and SNEGSKA (reference sequence).

This clonotype was observed a handful of times. The J gene is TRBJ2-2, the V gene TRBV20-1, with 12 bases lining up with TRBD2. J lost 7 bases, V lost 6 bases, and 18 bases had no gene match. This CDR3 spans 18 amino acids. The germline gives CDR1 DFQATT, CDR2 SNEGSKA (reference sequence). In DNA form, the CDR3 reads TGCAGTGCCCGCGGGCCGCTAGCGGGAGGGATAAATTACGGGGAGCTGTTTTTT. The encoded protein is CSARGPLAGGINYGELFF.

This clonotype was observed a few times. The rearrangement links TRBV19 to TRBJ2-7; TRBD1 aligns across 8 bases. The DNA end is more similar to TRBJ2-1, so the J call may be wrong. The CDR3 spans 14 residues. Germline-derived CDR1 and CDR2 are LNHDA and SQIVND (reference sequence). The CDR3 DNA reads as TGTGCCAGTAGGTGGACAGGGAAGGTTAATGAGCAGTTCTTC. Protein product: CASRWTGKVNEQFF.

On this clonotype itself: Germline is not matched at one junction end, which may reflect a read error. V and J are TRBV7-3 and TRBJ2-2; D could derive from TRBD1 or TRBD2 (5 bases each). The germline V gene has CDR1 SGHTA and CDR2 FQGTGA. This CDR3 region has 17 residues. CDR3 region: CASSSGSWQANTGELLF. DNA of the CDR3: TGTGCCAGCAGCTCAGGGTCCTGGCAGGCGAACACCGGGGAGCTGCTTTTT.

The chain employs TRBV29-1 and TRBJ2-7; TRBD1 matches 7 bases. Unmatched junction bases numbered 11, after V lost 4 bases and J lost 2 bases. The CDR3 is made up of 15 amino acids. CDR1 SQVTM and CDR2 ANQGSEA come from the germline V gene. The CDR3 loop is CSVVPQGDSTYEQYF. The CDR3 DNA follows: TGCAGCGTTGTTCCGCAGGGGGACAGTACCTACGAGCAGTACTTC.